This T cell receptor (beta chain) was documented in a study of T cells in Graves' hyperthyroidism and ophthalmopathy. Individuals with ophthalmopathy presented a Clinical Activity Score of at least 3, a NOSPECS grade of at least 4 and a duration under 3 months. For the diagnoses, clinical symptoms, serum thyroxine and TRAb, thyroid ultrasound and orbital computed tomography were used. RNA transcripts were the template for amplifying TCR beta CDR3 regions. Using the HTBI primer set, a first-round RT-PCR was run on the TCR CDR3. Each CDR3 protein is one row after TCRdb ran MiXCR on the multiplex PCR reads. The sample carries around 600,000 distinct CDR3 sequences, approximately 16% recorded once. CDR1 and CDR2 (germline): LNHDA, SQIVND (reference sequence). Trimming stripped 7 bases from V and 4 bases from J, with 14 bases between. The CDR3 totals 14 residues. For this clonotype: Its antigen is currently unknown.

Findings and limits, study-wide: Stable hyperthyroidism was separated from ophthalmopathy by a model based on 13 V-J features.

The sequence was obtained from a woman aged 40 to 50 with Graves' ophthalmopathy. The chain joins TRBV19 to TRBJ2-1, with D possibly matching TRBD2 (6 bases). Sequencing was performed on blood. The CDR3 nucleotides are TGTGCCAGTAAGCAGGTAGCGGAGTACAATGAGCAGTTCTTC. It is translated as CASKQVAEYNEQFF.